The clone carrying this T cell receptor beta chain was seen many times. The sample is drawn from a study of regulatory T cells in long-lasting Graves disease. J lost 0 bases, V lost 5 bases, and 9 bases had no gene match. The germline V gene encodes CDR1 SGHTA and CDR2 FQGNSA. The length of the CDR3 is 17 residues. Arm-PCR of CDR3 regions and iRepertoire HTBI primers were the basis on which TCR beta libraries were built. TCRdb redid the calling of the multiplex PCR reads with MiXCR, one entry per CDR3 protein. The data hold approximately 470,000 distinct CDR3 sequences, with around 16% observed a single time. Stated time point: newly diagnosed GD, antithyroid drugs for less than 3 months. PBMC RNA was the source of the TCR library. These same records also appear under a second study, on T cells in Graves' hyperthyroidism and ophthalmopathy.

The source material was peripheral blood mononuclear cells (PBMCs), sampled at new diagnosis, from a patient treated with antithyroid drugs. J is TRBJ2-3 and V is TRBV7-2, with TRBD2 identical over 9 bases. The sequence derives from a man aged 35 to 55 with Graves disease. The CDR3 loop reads CASSPSRLAASTDTQYF. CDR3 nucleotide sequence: TGTGCCAGCAGCCCAAGCCGACTAGCGGCTAGCACAGATACGCAGTATTTT.